Sequencing of this TCR beta chain was carried out in a study of spatial heterogeneity in lung cancer. Time point of the sample: sample taken at primary tumor resection. Untreated early-stage non-small cell lung cancer patients, 72 in total, were the donors. Whole RNA came from tumor, nontumor lung or frozen PBMC and was sequenced without being sorted. Germline V lookup: CDR1 SNHLY, CDR2 FYNNEI. Trimming removed 3 bases from V and 8 bases from J, with 10 bases in between. The CDR3 is 13 residues long. Single TCR cDNA molecules each had their own unique molecular identifier. TCRdb independently ran MiXCR on the 5' RACE reads; one entry per CDR3 protein. This sample carries fewer than 25,000 distinct CDR3 sequences, approximately 3% of them seen once, and the ten largest clones take about 28%. This clonotype came up many times.

Sequenced here: PBMCs, sampled at surgery. This chain joins TRBV2 and TRBJ2-2; unclear D gene. This receptor was obtained from a female donor with early-stage non-small cell lung cancer. The CDR3 reads CASSEQLAGELFF. The CDR3 region has the DNA TGTGCCAGCAGTGAGCAGCTTGCGGGGGAGCTGTTTTTT.